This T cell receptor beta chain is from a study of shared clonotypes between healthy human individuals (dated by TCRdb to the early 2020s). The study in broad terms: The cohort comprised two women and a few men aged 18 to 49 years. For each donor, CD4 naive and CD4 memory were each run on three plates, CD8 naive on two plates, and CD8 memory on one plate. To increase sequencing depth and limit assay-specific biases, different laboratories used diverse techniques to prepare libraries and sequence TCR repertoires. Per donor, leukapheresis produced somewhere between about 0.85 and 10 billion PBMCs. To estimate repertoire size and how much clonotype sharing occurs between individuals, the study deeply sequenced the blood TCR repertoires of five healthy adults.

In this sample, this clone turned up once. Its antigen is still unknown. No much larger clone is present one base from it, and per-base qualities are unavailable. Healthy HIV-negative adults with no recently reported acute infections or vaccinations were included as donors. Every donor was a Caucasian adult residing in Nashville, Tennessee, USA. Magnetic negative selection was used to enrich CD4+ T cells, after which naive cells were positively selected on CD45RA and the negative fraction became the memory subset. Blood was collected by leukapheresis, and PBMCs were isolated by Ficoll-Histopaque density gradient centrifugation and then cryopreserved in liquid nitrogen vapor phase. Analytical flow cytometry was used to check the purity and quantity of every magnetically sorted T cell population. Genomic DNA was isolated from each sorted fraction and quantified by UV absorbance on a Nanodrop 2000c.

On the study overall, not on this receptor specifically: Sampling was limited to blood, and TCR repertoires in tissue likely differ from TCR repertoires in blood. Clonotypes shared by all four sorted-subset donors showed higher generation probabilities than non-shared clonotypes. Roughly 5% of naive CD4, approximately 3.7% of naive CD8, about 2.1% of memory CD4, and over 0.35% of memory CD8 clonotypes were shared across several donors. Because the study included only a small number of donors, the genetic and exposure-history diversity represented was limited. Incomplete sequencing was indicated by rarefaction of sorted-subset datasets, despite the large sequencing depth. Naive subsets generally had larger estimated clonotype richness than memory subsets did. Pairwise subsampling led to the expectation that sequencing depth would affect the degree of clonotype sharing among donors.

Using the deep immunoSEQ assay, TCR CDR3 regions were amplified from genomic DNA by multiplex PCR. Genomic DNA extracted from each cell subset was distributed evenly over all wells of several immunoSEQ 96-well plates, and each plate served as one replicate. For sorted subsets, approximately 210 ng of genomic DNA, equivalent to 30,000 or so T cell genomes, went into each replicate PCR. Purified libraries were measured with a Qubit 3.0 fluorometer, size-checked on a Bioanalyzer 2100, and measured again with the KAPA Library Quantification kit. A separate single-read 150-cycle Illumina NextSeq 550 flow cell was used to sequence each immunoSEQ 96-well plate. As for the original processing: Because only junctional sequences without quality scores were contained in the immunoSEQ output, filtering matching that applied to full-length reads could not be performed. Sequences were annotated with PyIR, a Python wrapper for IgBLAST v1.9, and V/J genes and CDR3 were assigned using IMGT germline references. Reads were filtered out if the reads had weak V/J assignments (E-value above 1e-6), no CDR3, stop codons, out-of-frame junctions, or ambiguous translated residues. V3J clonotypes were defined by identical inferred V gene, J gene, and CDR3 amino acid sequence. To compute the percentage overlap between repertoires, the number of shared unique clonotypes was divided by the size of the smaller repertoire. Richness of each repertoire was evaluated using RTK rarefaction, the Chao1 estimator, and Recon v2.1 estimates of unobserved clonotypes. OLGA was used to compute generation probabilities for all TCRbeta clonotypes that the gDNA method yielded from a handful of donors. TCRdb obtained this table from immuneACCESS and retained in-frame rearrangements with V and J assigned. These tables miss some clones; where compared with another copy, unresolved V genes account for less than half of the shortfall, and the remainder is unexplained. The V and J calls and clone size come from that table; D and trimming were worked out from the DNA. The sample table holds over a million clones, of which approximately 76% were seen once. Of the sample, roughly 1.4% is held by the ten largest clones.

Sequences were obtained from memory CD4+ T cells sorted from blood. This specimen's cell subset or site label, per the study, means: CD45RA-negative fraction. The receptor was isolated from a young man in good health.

CDR3 sequence: CAWSPEPAFLTQYF. Read as DNA, the sequence is TGTGCCTGGAGTCCCGAGCCGGCATTTTTGACCCAGTACTTC. The chain was built from TRBV30 and TRBJ2-5, with no confident D gene call. Taken from the germline V gene (reference sequence), the CDR1 and CDR2 loops are GTSNPN and SVGIG. Trimming removed 2 bases from V and 7 bases from J, leaving 17 bases between the germline ends. The CDR3 measures 14 amino acids from cysteine to phenylalanine. The sequence is cut down to CDR3 DNA, 42 bases in frame from base 1. With the portions outside the CDR3 filled from the reference TRBV30 and TRBJ2-5 genes, the complete variable region becomes SQTIHQWPATLVQPVGSPLSLECTVEGTSNPNLYWYRQAAGRGLQLLFYSVGIGQISSEVPQNLSASRPQDRQFILSSKKLLLSDSGFYLCAWSPEPAFLTQYFGPGTRLLVL.